Given below is one TCR beta chain in context. This sample was included in a study of monozygotic twins with inflammatory bowel disease. Using the 5' RACE reads, TCRdb records one entry per CDR3 protein without DNA. The data include fewer than 550,000 distinct CDR3 sequences; the top ten clones carry roughly 2.3%. This CDR3 spans 14 amino acids. Germline CDR1 and CDR2: SEHNR and FQNEAQ (reference sequence). This sequence originates from a human donor with ulcerative colitis or Crohn's disease, or a healthy co-twin of an affected twin (not recorded which). The sequencing sample was made of blood. The chain carries TRBV7-9 and TRBJ1-2. The CDR3 protein is CASSLAASDYGYTF.